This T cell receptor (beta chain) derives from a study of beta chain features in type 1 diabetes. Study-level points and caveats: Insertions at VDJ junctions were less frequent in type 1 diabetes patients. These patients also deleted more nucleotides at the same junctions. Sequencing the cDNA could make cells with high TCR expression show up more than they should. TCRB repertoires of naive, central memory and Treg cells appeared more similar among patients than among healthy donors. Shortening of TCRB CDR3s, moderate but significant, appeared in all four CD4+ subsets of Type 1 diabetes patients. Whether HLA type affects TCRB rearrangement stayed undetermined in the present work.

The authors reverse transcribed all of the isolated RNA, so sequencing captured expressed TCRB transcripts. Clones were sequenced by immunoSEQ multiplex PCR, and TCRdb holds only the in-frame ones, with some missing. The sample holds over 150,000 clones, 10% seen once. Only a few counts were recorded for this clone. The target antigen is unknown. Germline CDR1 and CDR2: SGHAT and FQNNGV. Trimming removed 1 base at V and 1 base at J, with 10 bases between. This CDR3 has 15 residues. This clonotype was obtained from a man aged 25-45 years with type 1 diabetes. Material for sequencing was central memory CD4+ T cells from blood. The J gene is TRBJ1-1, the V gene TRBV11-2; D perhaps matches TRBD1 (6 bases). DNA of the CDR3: TGTGCCAGCAGCTTAGTGTGGGGGCAGAACACTGAAGCTTTCTTT. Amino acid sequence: CASSLVWGQNTEAFF.